The rows below give T cell receptor beta chains drawn from one sample of a study of blood T cells in healthy people across ages. TCRdb analysed the 5' RACE reads with MiXCR anew, one entry per CDR3 protein. The sample has about 1,400,000 distinct CDR3 sequences; 42% are singletons. Sample: blood. Every receptor here comes from a woman aged 18-29 years in good health. Both conserved end residues are part of each CDR3. The order of the fields is D gene, V gene, J gene, clone size, CDR3 DNA, CDR3 protein. The D gene is left open where the match is weak. The size entry is marked missing in some rows and otherwise reads once, few, many or a size class.

d_call: TRBD2
v_call: TRBV28
j_call: TRBJ2-3
clone_size: -
cdr3_nt: TGTGCCAGCAGTTTGCCCCTGACTAGCGGGGGGGCTTATGGTACGCAGTATTTT
cdr3_aa: CASSLPLTSGGAYGTQYF

d_call: TRBD1
v_call: TRBV27
j_call: TRBJ2-7
clone_size: -
cdr3_nt: TGTGCCAGCAGTTCTCCCGGGACAGGGACCACCTACGAGCAGTACTTC
cdr3_aa: CASSSPGTGTTYEQYF

d_call: -
v_call: TRBV14
j_call: TRBJ2-3
clone_size: many
cdr3_nt: TGTGCCAGCAGCCAAGAAGATACGCAGTATTTT
cdr3_aa: CASSQEDTQYF

d_call: TRBD1
v_call: TRBV3-1
j_call: TRBJ1-5
clone_size: few
cdr3_nt: TGTGCCAGCAGCCCCCGGGACAGACCCAATCAGCCCCAGCATTTT
cdr3_aa: CASSPRDRPNQPQHF

d_call: TRBD2
v_call: TRBV7-2
j_call: TRBJ2-7
clone_size: -
cdr3_nt: TGTGCCAGCAGCCCCGAGGGCGGGAGGAACCTCGAGCAGTACTTC
cdr3_aa: CASSPEGGRNLEQYF

d_call: -
v_call: TRBV25-1
j_call: TRBJ1-6
clone_size: -
cdr3_nt: TGTGCCAGCCGGAGTACTCGGTATGAATCACCCCTCCACTTT
cdr3_aa: CASRSTRYESPLHF

d_call: -
v_call: TRBV28
j_call: TRBJ2-1
clone_size: few
cdr3_nt: TGTGCCAGCAGATCTCGGACTACCGGGGCCTACAATGAGCAGTTCTTC
cdr3_aa: CASRSRTTGAYNEQFF

d_call: -
v_call: TRBV10-3
j_call: TRBJ2-7
clone_size: many
cdr3_nt: TGTGCCTCCCAGGGGACGCTGACCTACGAGCAGTACTTC
cdr3_aa: CASQGTLTYEQYF

d_call: TRBD2
v_call: TRBV20-1
j_call: TRBJ2-7
clone_size: -
cdr3_nt: TGCAGTGCTAGCGGGGGGGGGATTACGGTCTACGAGCAGTACTTC
cdr3_aa: CSASGGGITVYEQYF

d_call: -
v_call: TRBV4-2
j_call: TRBJ2-5
clone_size: many
cdr3_nt: TGTGCCAGCAGCCAAGATCATCACCAGACCCAGTACTTC
cdr3_aa: CASSQDHHQTQYF

d_call: TRBD2
v_call: TRBV20-1
j_call: TRBJ2-3
clone_size: -
cdr3_nt: TGCAGTGCGCACCACCCCCCGATAGCGGGGGGATACACAGATACGCAGTATTTT
cdr3_aa: CSAHHPPIAGGYTDTQYF

d_call: TRBD2
v_call: TRBV27
j_call: TRBJ2-7
clone_size: few
cdr3_nt: TGTGCCAGCAGTCCCCGGACTAGCGGGACCGACGAGCAGTACTTC
cdr3_aa: CASSPRTSGTDEQYF

d_call: -
v_call: TRBV7-9
j_call: TRBJ2-1
clone_size: -
cdr3_nt: TGTGCCAGCTACGCGGAAGTCGGTGAGCAGTTCTTC
cdr3_aa: CASYAEVGEQFF